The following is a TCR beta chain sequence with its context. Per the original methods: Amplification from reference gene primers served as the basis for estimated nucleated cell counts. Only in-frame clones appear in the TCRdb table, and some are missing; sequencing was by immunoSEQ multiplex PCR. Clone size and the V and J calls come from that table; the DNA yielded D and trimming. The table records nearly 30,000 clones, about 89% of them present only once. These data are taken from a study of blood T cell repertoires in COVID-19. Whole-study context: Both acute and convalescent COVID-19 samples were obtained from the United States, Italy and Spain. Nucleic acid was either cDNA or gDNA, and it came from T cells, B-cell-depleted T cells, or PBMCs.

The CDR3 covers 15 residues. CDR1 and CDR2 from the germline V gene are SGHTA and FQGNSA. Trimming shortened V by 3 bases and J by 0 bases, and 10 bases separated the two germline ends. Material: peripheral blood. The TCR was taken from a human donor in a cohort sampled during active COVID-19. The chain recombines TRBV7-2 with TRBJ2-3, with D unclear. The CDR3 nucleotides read TGTGCCAGCAGCTTGAGAGAAATAAGCACAGATACGCAGTATTTT. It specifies CASSLREISTDTQYF.